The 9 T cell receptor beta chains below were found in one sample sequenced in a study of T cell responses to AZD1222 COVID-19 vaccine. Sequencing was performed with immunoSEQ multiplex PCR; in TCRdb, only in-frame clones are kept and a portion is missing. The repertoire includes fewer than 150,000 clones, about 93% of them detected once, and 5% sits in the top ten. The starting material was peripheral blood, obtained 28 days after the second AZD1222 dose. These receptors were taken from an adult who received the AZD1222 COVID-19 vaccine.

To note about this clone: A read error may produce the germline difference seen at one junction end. For the CDR3, the DNA is TGCAGCGTTTCAGAGACAGGACAGTCCCACAACCATTTT. It is translated as CSVSETGQSHNHF. The chain joins TRBV29-1 to TRBJ2-3, with D possibly TRBD1 on 6 matching bases. The CDR3 consists of 13 residues. Germline CDR1 and CDR2: SQVTM and ANQGSEA.

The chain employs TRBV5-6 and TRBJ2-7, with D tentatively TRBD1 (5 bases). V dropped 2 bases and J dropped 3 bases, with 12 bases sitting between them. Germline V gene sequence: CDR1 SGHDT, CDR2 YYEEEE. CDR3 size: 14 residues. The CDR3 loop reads CASSLSQGFYEQYF. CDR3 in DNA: TGTGCCAGCAGCTTATCGCAGGGATTCTACGAGCAGTACTTC.

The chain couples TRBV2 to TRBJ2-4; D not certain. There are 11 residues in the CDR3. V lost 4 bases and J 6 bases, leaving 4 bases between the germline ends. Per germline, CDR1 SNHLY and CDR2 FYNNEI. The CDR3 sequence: CASSVANIQYF. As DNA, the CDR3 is TGTGCCAGCAGTGTGGCAAACATTCAGTACTTC.

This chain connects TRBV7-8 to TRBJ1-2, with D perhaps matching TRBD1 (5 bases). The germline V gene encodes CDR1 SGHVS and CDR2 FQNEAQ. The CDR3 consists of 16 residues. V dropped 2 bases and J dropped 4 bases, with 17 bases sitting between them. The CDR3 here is CASSLSLDTAAYGYTF. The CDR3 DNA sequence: TGTGCCAGCAGCTTAAGTCTGGACACCGCGGCCTATGGCTACACCTTC.

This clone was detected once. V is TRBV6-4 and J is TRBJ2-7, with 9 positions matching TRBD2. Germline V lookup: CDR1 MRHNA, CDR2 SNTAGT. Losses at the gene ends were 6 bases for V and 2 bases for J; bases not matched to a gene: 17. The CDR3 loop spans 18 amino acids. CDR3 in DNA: TGTGCCAGCAGACCCACCCGCCCCGGGACTAGCCGACCCTACGAGCAGTACTTC. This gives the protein CASRPTRPGTSRPYEQYF.

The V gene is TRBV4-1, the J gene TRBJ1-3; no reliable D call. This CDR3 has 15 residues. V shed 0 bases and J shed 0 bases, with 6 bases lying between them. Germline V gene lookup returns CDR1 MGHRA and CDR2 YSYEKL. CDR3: CASSQEGNSGNTIYF. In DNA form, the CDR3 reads TGCGCCAGCAGCCAAGAGGGCAACTCTGGAAACACCATATATTTT.

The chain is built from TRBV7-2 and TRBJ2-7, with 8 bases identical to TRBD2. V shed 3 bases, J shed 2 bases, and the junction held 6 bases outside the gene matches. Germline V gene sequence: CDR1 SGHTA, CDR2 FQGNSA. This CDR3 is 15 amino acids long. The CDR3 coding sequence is TGTGCCAGCAGCTTCCGGGGGGGGCTAGCCTACGAGCAGTACTTC. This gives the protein CASSFRGGLAYEQYF.

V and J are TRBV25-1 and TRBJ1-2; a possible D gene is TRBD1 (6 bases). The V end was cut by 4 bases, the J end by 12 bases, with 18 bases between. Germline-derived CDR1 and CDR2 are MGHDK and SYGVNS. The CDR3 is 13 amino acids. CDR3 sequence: CASSVIGQSQHTF. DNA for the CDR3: TGTGCCAGCAGTGTCATCGGACAGTCTCAGCACACCTTC.

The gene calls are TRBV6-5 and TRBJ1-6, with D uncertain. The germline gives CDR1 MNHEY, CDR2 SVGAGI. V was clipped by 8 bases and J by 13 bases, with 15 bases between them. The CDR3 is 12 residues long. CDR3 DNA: TGTGCCAGCGGGGAGGATAGCCTTCCCCTCCACTTT. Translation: CASGEDSLPLHF.